Following are 5 T cell receptor beta chains from one sample sequenced in a study of blood T cell repertoires in COVID-19. Profiled with immunoSEQ multiplex PCR; TCRdb holds only in-frame clones, not every one. The sample has about 50,000 clones; 85% to 90% are singletons. The sample comprised peripheral blood. The source of these receptors is a woman of 80 years or more with COVID-19, enrolled during active disease.

V usage is TRBV7-2 and J usage is TRBJ2-3; TRBD2 agrees at 13 bases. The CDR3 runs 17 residues. V was pared by 3 bases and J by 1 base, with 4 bases of the junction left unmatched. The germline gives CDR1 SGHTA, CDR2 FQGNSA. This CDR3 reads CASSFRGTSGGTDTQYF. The CDR3 coding sequence is TGTGCCAGCAGCTTTAGGGGGACTAGCGGGGGCACAGATACGCAGTATTTT.

This chain joins TRBV5-1 and TRBJ1-5; tentatively, D is TRBD1 (5 bases). Germline V gives CDR1 SGHRS, CDR2 YFSETQ. There are 14 residues in the CDR3. Trimming shortened V by 0 bases and J by 6 bases, and 10 bases separated the two germline ends. CDR3 amino acids: CASSLAQGSQPQHF. CDR3 coding DNA: TGCGCCAGCAGCTTGGCTCAGGGTAGTCAGCCCCAGCATTTT.

The rearrangement links TRBV5-1 to TRBJ1-2, with 8 bases identical to TRBD1. The CDR3 runs to 21 residues. Per germline, CDR1 SGHRS and CDR2 YFSETQ. V gave up 2 bases and J gave up 2 bases; unmatched junction bases: 23. The CDR3 region has the DNA TGCGCCAGCAGCTTACGAGGGACAGGAGTTGAAGGAGGCTCTGGGAACTATGGCTACACCTTC. Protein sequence: CASSLRGTGVEGGSGNYGYTF.

This chain connects TRBV5-1 to TRBJ2-1; TRBD2 matches at 7 bases. The CDR3 length is 15 residues. J was trimmed by 10 bases and V by 4 bases; bases with no gene match: 14. Germline CDR1 reads SGHRS; CDR2 reads YFSETQ. In DNA, the CDR3 is TGCGCCAGCAGCCCTCCACGGGAGCGGGACTTGGAGCAGTTCTTC. It encodes CASSPPRERDLEQFF.

The rearrangement links TRBV28 to TRBJ1-4; 7 nucleotides match TRBD1. The ends lost 4 bases at V and 8 bases at J; junction bases unmatched: 13. The length of the CDR3 is 16 residues. Looked up from germline, CDR1 is MDHEN and CDR2 is SYDVKM. CDR3 nucleotide sequence: TGTGCCAGCAGTTCCCCCACAGGGGCCCCGCGAGAAAAACTGTTTTTT. Translated: CASSSPTGAPREKLFF.